This TCR beta chain was sequenced during a study of patients and donors after allogeneic stem cell transplantation. TCRdb redid the calling of the RT-PCR reads with MiXCR, one entry per CDR3 protein. Of 150,000 to 250,000 distinct CDR3 sequences in the sample, around two fifths were seen once. V shed 7 bases and J shed 6 bases, with 16 bases lying between them. The CDR3 is 14 amino acids. Germline assignment: CDR1 SGHRS and CDR2 YFSETQ. This sequence originates from a human donor who was either an allogeneic HSCT recipient or a stem cell or donor lymphocyte infusion donor (not recorded which). It is not recorded whose cells these are; they may come from a transplant donor. Specimen: blood, either unsorted or a sorted T cell fraction (not recorded which). The chain joins TRBV5-1 to TRBJ2-2, with a possible D match to TRBD2 (6 bases). CDR3 amino acids: CASGPRAGPGELFF. The CDR3 region has the DNA TGCGCCAGCGGTCCGCGGGCGGGACCCGGGGAGCTGTTTTTT.